The rows below give T cell receptor beta chains drawn from one sample of a study of radiation and T cells in renal cell carcinoma. TCRdb's table, derived via immunoSEQ multiplex PCR, lists solely in-frame clones and lacks some. Among more than 10,000 clones listed, less than 75% were seen once. The source material was tumor tissue, sampled from a patient whose treatment was nephrectomy without radiotherapy. The receptor set was obtained from a woman aged 80 or older with renal cell carcinoma. Each CDR3 is given with its conserved first and last residue. D genes are given only for firm matches. Size values are once, few and many counts, or a class for expanded clones, and some rows have none.

CDR3 DNA: TGTGCCAGCAGCCCTAGCGACGGCTCCTACAATGAGCAGTTCTTC
CDR3 protein: CASSPSDGSYNEQFF
J gene: TRBJ2-1
clone size: -
D gene: -
V gene: TRBV11-3

CDR3 DNA: TGCGCCAGCAGCCAAACCTGGGGCACTGAAGCTTTCTTT
CDR3 protein: CASSQTWGTEAFF
J gene: TRBJ1-1
clone size: few
D gene: -
V gene: TRBV10-1

CDR3 DNA: TGCGCCAGCAGCCTCCCTCGGACAGGGAGGATCTTAGACTATGGCTACACCTTC
CDR3 protein: CASSLPRTGRILDYGYTF
J gene: TRBJ1-2
clone size: -
D gene: TRBD1
V gene: TRBV4-1

CDR3 DNA: TGTGCCAGCACCGAGATACAGGGGAACACCGGGGAGCTGTTTTTT
CDR3 protein: CASTEIQGNTGELFF
J gene: TRBJ2-2
clone size: -
D gene: -
V gene: TRBV2

CDR3 DNA: TGTGCCAGCAGCCCCCAAGCGGGGGGCTATGAGCAGTTCTTC
CDR3 protein: CASSPQAGGYEQFF
J gene: TRBJ2-1
clone size: -
D gene: TRBD2
V gene: TRBV7-3

CDR3 DNA: TGCAGCGTTGCATCCGGACAGGGGGTGATCACTGAAGCTTTCTTT
CDR3 protein: CSVASGQGVITEAFF
J gene: TRBJ1-1
clone size: -
D gene: TRBD1
V gene: TRBV29-1

CDR3 DNA: TGTGCCAGCAGTGAAGCGCTGGGGGCCAGCAATCAGCCCCAGCATTTT
CDR3 protein: CASSEALGASNQPQHF
J gene: TRBJ1-5
clone size: -
D gene: -
V gene: TRBV6-1

CDR3 DNA: TGCGCCAGCAGACAAGACACCGGCAATCAGCCCCAGCATTTT
CDR3 protein: CASRQDTGNQPQHF
J gene: TRBJ1-5
clone size: -
D gene: -
V gene: TRBV5-1

CDR3 DNA: TGTGCCAGTGGGAGGACAGGCCTCTTT
CDR3 protein: CASGRTGLF
J gene: TRBJ1-6
clone size: -
D gene: TRBD1
V gene: TRBV6-1

CDR3 DNA: TGCGCCAGCAGCCAAGATATCGGCGGGGGGCTTTTATCAGATACGCAGTATTTT
CDR3 protein: CASSQDIGGGLLSDTQYF
J gene: TRBJ2-3
clone size: few
D gene: TRBD2
V gene: TRBV4-3

CDR3 DNA: TGTGCCAGCAGCCAAGCCCCGGACAGCCGGATCGATGAGCAGTTCTTC
CDR3 protein: CASSQAPDSRIDEQFF
J gene: TRBJ2-1
clone size: -
D gene: -
V gene: TRBV14

CDR3 DNA: TGTGCCAGCAGACGGACAGGGGCCTACGAGCAGTACTTC
CDR3 protein: CASRRTGAYEQYF
J gene: TRBJ2-7
clone size: -
D gene: TRBD1
V gene: TRBV2

CDR3 DNA: TGCGCCAGCAGCTTAAGGGGACAGGGGCATGGCTACACCTTC
CDR3 protein: CASSLRGQGHGYTF
J gene: TRBJ1-2
clone size: -
D gene: TRBD1
V gene: TRBV5-1

CDR3 DNA: TGTGCCAGCAGCCAATTCGCGGGGCCCCAGCATTTT
CDR3 protein: CASSQFAGPQHF
J gene: TRBJ1-5
clone size: -
D gene: -
V gene: TRBV16

CDR3 DNA: TGTGCCAGTGGTAAATGGGAGGACACTGAAGCTTTCTTT
CDR3 protein: CASGKWEDTEAFF
J gene: TRBJ1-1
clone size: few
D gene: -
V gene: TRBV19

CDR3 DNA: TGTGCCAGCAGCTCGACAGGGTCCTACAATGAGCAGTTCTTC
CDR3 protein: CASSSTGSYNEQFF
J gene: TRBJ2-1
clone size: -
D gene: TRBD1
V gene: TRBV9

CDR3 DNA: TGTGCCAGCAGTGTCGCAGGGGGTTGGACTGAAGCTTTCTTT
CDR3 protein: CASSVAGGWTEAFF
J gene: TRBJ1-1
clone size: -
D gene: TRBD1
V gene: TRBV28

CDR3 DNA: TGTGCCAGCAGCCCGCGGGGCGGAAAGCAAGAGACCCAGTACTTC
CDR3 protein: CASSPRGGKQETQYF
J gene: TRBJ2-5
clone size: -
D gene: -
V gene: TRBV5-4

CDR3 DNA: TGTGCCAGCAGTGATTGGGGTATCGGCGAGACCCAGTACTTC
CDR3 protein: CASSDWGIGETQYF
J gene: TRBJ2-5
clone size: -
D gene: -
V gene: TRBV25-1

CDR3 DNA: TGTGCCAGTAGTATTCAGGGGGCGAACACTGAAGCTTTCTTT
CDR3 protein: CASSIQGANTEAFF
J gene: TRBJ1-1
clone size: -
D gene: TRBD1
V gene: TRBV19

CDR3 DNA: TGTGCCAGCAGTTGGGCAGGGGATTCAACTAATGAAAAACTGTTTTTT
CDR3 protein: CASSWAGDSTNEKLFF
J gene: TRBJ1-4
clone size: -
D gene: -
V gene: TRBV27

CDR3 DNA: TGTGCCAGCATCCTCATCGGGGCGGGGGGCGAGTCGAACACCGGGGAGCTGTTTTTT
CDR3 protein: CASILIGAGGESNTGELFF
J gene: TRBJ2-2
clone size: few
D gene: TRBD2
V gene: TRBV2

CDR3 DNA: TGTGCCAGCAGCGCCGCCGGGACAGGGATGGAGACCCAGTACTTC
CDR3 protein: CASSAAGTGMETQYF
J gene: TRBJ2-5
clone size: -
D gene: TRBD1
V gene: TRBV9

CDR3 DNA: TGTGCCAGCACCCCTAGGGACAGGGACTACAATGAGCAGTTCTTC
CDR3 protein: CASTPRDRDYNEQFF
J gene: TRBJ2-1
clone size: -
D gene: TRBD1
V gene: TRBV27

CDR3 DNA: TGTGCCAGCAGACCGGGACTAGCGGGGGGAAACACCGGGGAGCTGTTTTTT
CDR3 protein: CASRPGLAGGNTGELFF
J gene: TRBJ2-2
clone size: -
D gene: TRBD2
V gene: TRBV5-4

CDR3 DNA: TGCGCCAGCAGCTTGGGACAGGGGAAGTCCACCTTC
CDR3 protein: CASSLGQGKSTF
J gene: TRBJ1-2
clone size: -
D gene: TRBD1
V gene: TRBV5-1

CDR3 DNA: TGTGCCAGCAGTAGACTCGGGAGTAACTATGGCTACACCTTC
CDR3 protein: CASSRLGSNYGYTF
J gene: TRBJ1-2
clone size: few
D gene: -
V gene: TRBV6-5

CDR3 DNA: TGCGCCAGCAGCCAAATTACGGCTAATCAGCCCCAGCATTTT
CDR3 protein: CASSQITANQPQHF
J gene: TRBJ1-5
clone size: few
D gene: -
V gene: TRBV4-1

CDR3 DNA: TGTGCCAGCAGTTACGGGGTAACTAATGAAAAACTGTTTTTT
CDR3 protein: CASSYGVTNEKLFF
J gene: TRBJ1-4
clone size: few
D gene: -
V gene: TRBV6-5

CDR3 DNA: TGTGCCAGCAGCTTCTCGGGCTCTTATGGCTACACCTTC
CDR3 protein: CASSFSGSYGYTF
J gene: TRBJ1-2
clone size: -
D gene: -
V gene: TRBV5-4

CDR3 DNA: TGTGCCAGCAGTGCCTACAGGACTATCTCCTACGAGCAGTACTTC
CDR3 protein: CASSAYRTISYEQYF
J gene: TRBJ2-7
clone size: -
D gene: -
V gene: TRBV6-5

CDR3 DNA: TGTGCCAGTAGTACCCCTAATTTATTTGGGATTAACTATGGCTACACCTTC
CDR3 protein: CASSTPNLFGINYGYTF
J gene: TRBJ1-2
clone size: -
D gene: -
V gene: TRBV19

CDR3 DNA: TGTGCCAGCAGCTTAGGTGTAGCGGGGGGGTGGACAGATACGCAGTATTTT
CDR3 protein: CASSLGVAGGWTDTQYF
J gene: TRBJ2-3
clone size: -
D gene: TRBD2
V gene: TRBV11-2

CDR3 DNA: TGTGCCAGCGTGGGCGGGAACACTGAAGCTTTCTTT
CDR3 protein: CASVGGNTEAFF
J gene: TRBJ1-1
clone size: few
D gene: -
V gene: TRBV4-2

CDR3 DNA: TGTGCCAGCAGCTTACTTCGGGGTGGGAATTCACCCCTCCACTTT
CDR3 protein: CASSLLRGGNSPLHF
J gene: TRBJ1-6
clone size: -
D gene: -
V gene: TRBV11-2

CDR3 DNA: TGTGCCAGCAGCTTAGTGGCCGGGGATGGCTACACCTTC
CDR3 protein: CASSLVAGDGYTF
J gene: TRBJ1-2
clone size: -
D gene: -
V gene: TRBV7-2

CDR3 DNA: TGTGCCAGCAGTGAAAGGGGTAATGGCTACACCTTC
CDR3 protein: CASSERGNGYTF
J gene: TRBJ1-2
clone size: medium-sized
D gene: -
V gene: TRBV2

CDR3 DNA: TGTGCCAGCAGCCTTGTGACTGGGACTGAGGACTACACCTTC
CDR3 protein: CASSLVTGTEDYTF
J gene: TRBJ1-2
clone size: -
D gene: -
V gene: TRBV7-9

CDR3 DNA: TGTGCCATCAGTGATGCAACAGGGTCAGCTGAAGCTTTCTTT
CDR3 protein: CAISDATGSAEAFF
J gene: TRBJ1-1
clone size: -
D gene: -
V gene: TRBV10-3

CDR3 DNA: TGCGCCAGCAGCCAAGGAGGGCTTACATACGAGCAGTACTTC
CDR3 protein: CASSQGGLTYEQYF
J gene: TRBJ2-7
clone size: -
D gene: -
V gene: TRBV4-1

CDR3 DNA: TGCGCCAGCAGCTTATGGGCTCCCGGGAACACTGAAGCTTTCTTT
CDR3 protein: CASSLWAPGNTEAFF
J gene: TRBJ1-1
clone size: -
D gene: -
V gene: TRBV5-1

CDR3 DNA: TGTGCCAGCAGCCAAGGGGGCAGGGTCGGTATGAACACTGAAGCTTTCTTT
CDR3 protein: CASSQGGRVGMNTEAFF
J gene: TRBJ1-1
clone size: -
D gene: -
V gene: TRBV14

CDR3 DNA: TGCGCCAGCACCCTAGCGGGGCGGGAGACCCAGTACTTC
CDR3 protein: CASTLAGRETQYF
J gene: TRBJ2-5
clone size: once
D gene: TRBD2
V gene: TRBV10-2

CDR3 DNA: TGTGCCAGCAGCGCGACTAGCGGGATGAACAATGAGCAGTTCTTC
CDR3 protein: CASSATSGMNNEQFF
J gene: TRBJ2-1
clone size: -
D gene: TRBD2
V gene: TRBV9

CDR3 DNA: TGCGCCAGCAGTCATCCCGCAGGAGAGTACTTC
CDR3 protein: CASSHPAGEYF
J gene: TRBJ1-2
clone size: -
D gene: -
V gene: TRBV23-1

CDR3 DNA: TGTGCCAGCAGTTACTCCAGGAGCTCCTACGAGCAGTACTTC
CDR3 protein: CASSYSRSSYEQYF
J gene: TRBJ2-7
clone size: -
D gene: -
V gene: TRBV6-6

CDR3 DNA: TGTGCCAGCAGCCAAGGAGGCGCTGAAGCTTTCTTT
CDR3 protein: CASSQGGAEAFF
J gene: TRBJ1-1
clone size: -
D gene: -
V gene: TRBV7-9

CDR3 DNA: TGTGCCAGCAGACGGACAGGAAGTGGCACTGAAGCTTTCTTT
CDR3 protein: CASRRTGSGTEAFF
J gene: TRBJ1-1
clone size: -
D gene: TRBD1
V gene: TRBV5-4

CDR3 DNA: TGTGCCAGCAGCGTTGGGGACGGCACTGAAGCTTTCTTT
CDR3 protein: CASSVGDGTEAFF
J gene: TRBJ1-1
clone size: -
D gene: -
V gene: TRBV7-7